This TCR beta chain was retrieved from a study of T cells after yellow fever vaccination. The study made its TCR cDNA through 5'RACE template switching. That step introduced a universal primer site along with UMIs. One entry per CDR3 protein, called by TCRdb with MiXCR from the 5' RACE reads. The sample holds approximately 160,000 distinct CDR3 sequences, 9.3% seen once. This clonotype was detected many times. Trimming left V 5 bases short and J 1 base short, with 5 bases between. CDR1 and CDR2 (germline): SGHTA, FQGNSA. The CDR3 totals 13 residues. The chain recombines TRBV7-2 with TRBJ2-2; D not certain. The sequence was collected from a young man who received the YFV17D yellow fever vaccine. The material sequenced was CD8+ T cells sorted from PBMCs, taken 45 days after the yellow fever booster vaccination. The chain's CDR3 is CASSPENTGELFF. CDR3 DNA: TGTGCCAGCAGCCCGGAGAACACCGGGGAGCTGTTTTTT.